The clone carrying this TCR beta chain was detected ten times or more. What it binds is unknown. This entry belongs to a study of regulatory T cells in long-lasting Graves disease. Both iRepertoire HTBI primers and Arm-PCR of CDR3 regions were used to build the TCR beta libraries. Per the original data handling: The identification of approximately 62 TRBV and 14 TRBJ segments was made across samples. TCRdb reanalysed the multiplex PCR reads using MiXCR and keeps one entry per CDR3 protein. TCRdb, rather than the study authors, made the V and J calls. The table has a few hundred thousand distinct CDR3 sequences, 23% seen once. Study findings and constraints: Relative to new patients (roughly 970), persistent patients exhibited greater sharing of public clonotypes (around 2,500). Repertoires from persistent disease leaned toward TRBV28, TRBJ1-2 and TRBJ2-5.

The time point was: persistent/refractory GD, antithyroid drugs over 5 years with positive TRAb. PBMCs provided the RNA from which the TCR library was made. V gave up 3 bases and J gave up 7 bases, with 21 bases separating them. The CDR3 is 16 residues long. This chain connects TRBV12-3 or TRBV12-4 to TRBJ1-2; D remains unclear. This specimen consisted of peripheral blood mononuclear cells (PBMCs), obtained when the disease was refractory, from a patient treated with antithyroid drugs. The sequence came from a female donor with Graves disease. Here the CDR3 reads CASSFAASTPSGGYTF. In DNA form, the CDR3 reads TGTGCCAGCAGTTTCGCGGCGTCAACCCCTTCGGGTGGCTACACCTTC.